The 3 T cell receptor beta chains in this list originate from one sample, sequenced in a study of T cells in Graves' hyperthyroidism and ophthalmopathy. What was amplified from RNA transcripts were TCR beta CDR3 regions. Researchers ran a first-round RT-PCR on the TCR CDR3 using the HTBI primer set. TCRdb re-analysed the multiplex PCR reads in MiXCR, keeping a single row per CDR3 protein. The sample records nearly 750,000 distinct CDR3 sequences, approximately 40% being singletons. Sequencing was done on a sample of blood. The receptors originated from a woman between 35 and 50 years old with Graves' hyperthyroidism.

CDR3 sequence reads: CAISREQGSYEQYF. DNA for the CDR3: TGTGCCATCAGCCGAGAACAGGGCTCCTACGAGCAGTACTTC. The chain is built from TRBV12-3 or TRBV12-4 and TRBJ2-7; TRBD1 might be the D (6 bases). This CDR3 is built from 14 residues. V gave up 10 bases and J gave up 0 bases, with 16 bases separating them.

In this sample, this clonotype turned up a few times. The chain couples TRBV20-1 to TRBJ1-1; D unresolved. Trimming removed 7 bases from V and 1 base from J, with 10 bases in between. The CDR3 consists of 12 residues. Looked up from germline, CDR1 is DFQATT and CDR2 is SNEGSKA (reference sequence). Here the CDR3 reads CSGWKGNTEAFF. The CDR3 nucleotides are TGCAGTGGGTGGAAGGGGAACACTGAAGCTTTCTTT.

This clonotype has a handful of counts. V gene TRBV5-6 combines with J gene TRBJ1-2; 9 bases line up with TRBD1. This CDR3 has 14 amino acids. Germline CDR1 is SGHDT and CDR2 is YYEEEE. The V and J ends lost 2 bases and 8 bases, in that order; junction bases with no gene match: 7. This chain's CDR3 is CASSLQGAARGYTF. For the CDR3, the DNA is TGTGCCAGCAGCTTACAGGGGGCTGCAAGGGGCTACACCTTC.